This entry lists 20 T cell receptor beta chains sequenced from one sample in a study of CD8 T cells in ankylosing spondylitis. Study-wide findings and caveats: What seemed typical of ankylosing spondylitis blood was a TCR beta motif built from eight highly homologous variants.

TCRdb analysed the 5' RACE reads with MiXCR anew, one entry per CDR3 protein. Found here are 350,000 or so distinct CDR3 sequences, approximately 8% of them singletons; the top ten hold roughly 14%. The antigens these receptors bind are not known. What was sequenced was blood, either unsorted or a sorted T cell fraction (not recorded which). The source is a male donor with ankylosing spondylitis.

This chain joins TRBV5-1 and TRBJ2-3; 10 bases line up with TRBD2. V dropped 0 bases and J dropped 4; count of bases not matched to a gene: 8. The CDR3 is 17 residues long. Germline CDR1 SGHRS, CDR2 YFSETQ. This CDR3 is CASSLGPSGRMADTQYF. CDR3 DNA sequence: TGCGCCAGCAGCTTGGGACCTAGCGGGAGAATGGCAGATACGCAGTATTTT.

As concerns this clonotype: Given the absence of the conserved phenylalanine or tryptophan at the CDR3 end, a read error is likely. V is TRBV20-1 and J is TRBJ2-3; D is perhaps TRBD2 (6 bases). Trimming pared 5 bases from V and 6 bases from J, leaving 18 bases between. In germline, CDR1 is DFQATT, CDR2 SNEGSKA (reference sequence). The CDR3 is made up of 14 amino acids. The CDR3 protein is CSAPRRRVGDTQYL. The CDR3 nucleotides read TGCAGTGCTCCTAGACGGAGGGTTGGGGATACGCAGTATCTT.

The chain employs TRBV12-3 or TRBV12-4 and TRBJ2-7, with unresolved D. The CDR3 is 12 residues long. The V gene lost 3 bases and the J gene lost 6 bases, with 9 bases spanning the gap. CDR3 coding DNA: TGTGCCAGCAGTTTCGGGCATCGCGAGCAGTACTTC. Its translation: CASSFGHREQYF.

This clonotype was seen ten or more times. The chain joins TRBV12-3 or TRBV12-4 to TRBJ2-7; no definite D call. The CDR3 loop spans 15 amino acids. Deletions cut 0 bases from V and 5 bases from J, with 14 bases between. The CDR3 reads CASSLALIGYHEQYF. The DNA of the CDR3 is TGTGCCAGCAGTTTAGCCCTTATAGGGTACCACGAGCAGTACTTC.

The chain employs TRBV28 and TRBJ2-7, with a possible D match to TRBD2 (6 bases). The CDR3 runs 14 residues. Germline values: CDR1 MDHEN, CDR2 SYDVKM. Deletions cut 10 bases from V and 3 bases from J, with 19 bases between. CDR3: CAIRRGVNVYEQYF. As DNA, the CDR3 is TGTGCCATCCGACGCGGGGTAAACGTCTACGAGCAGTACTTC.

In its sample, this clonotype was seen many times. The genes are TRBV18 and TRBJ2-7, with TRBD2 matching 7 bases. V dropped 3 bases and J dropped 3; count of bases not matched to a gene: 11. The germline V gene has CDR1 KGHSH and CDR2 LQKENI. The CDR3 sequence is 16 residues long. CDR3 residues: CASSPSASGSYYEQYF. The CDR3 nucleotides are TGTGCCAGCTCACCGTCCGCTAGCGGAAGCTACTACGAGCAGTACTTC.

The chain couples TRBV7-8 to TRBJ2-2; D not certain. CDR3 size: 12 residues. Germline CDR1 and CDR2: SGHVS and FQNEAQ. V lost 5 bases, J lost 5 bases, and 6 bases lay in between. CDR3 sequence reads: CASSATTGELFF. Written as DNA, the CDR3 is TGTGCCAGCAGCGCCACGACCGGGGAGCTGTTTTTT.

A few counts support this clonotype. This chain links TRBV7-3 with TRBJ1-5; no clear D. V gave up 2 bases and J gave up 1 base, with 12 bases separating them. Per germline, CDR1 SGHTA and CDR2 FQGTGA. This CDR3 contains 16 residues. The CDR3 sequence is CASSLDTLRSNQPQHF. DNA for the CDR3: TGTGCCAGCAGCTTAGACACCTTGAGAAGCAATCAGCCCCAGCATTTT.

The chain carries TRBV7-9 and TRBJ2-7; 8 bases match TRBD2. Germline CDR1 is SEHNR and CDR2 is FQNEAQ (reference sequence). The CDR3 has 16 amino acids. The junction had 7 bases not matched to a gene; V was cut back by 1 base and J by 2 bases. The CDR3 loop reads CASSLGSSGIAYEQYF. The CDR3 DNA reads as TGTGCCAGCAGCTTAGGAAGTAGCGGGATTGCCTACGAGCAGTACTTC.

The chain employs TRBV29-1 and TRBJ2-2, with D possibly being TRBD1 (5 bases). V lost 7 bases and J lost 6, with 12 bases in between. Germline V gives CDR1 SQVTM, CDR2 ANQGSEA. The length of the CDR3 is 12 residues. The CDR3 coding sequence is TGCAGCGCGCCTGACAGTGCCGGGGAGCTGTTTTTT. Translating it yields CSAPDSAGELFF.

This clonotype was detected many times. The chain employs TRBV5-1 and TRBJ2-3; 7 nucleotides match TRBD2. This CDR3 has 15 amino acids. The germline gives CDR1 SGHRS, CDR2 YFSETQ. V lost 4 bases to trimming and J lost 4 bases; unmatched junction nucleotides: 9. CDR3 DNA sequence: TGCGCCAGCAGCAACGGACTAGTAGTCCCAGATACGCAGTATTTT. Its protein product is CASSNGLVVPDTQYF.

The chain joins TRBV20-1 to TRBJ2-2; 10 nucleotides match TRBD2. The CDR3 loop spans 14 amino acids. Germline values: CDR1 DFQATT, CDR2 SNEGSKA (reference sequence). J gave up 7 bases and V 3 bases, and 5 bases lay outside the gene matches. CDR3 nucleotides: TGCAGTGCTAGGAAAGCGGGAGGGAGCGGGGAGCTGTTTTTT. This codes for CSARKAGGSGELFF.

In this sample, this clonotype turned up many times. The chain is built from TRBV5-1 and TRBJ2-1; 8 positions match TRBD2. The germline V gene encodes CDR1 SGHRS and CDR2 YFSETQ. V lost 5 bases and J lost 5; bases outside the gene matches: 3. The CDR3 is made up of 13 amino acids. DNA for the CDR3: TGCGCCAGCAGTATACTAGCGGACAATGAGCAGTTCTTC. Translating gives CASSILADNEQFF. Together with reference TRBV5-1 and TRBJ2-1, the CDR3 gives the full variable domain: KAGVTQTPRYLIKTRGQQVTLSCSPISGHRSVSWYQQTPGQGLQFLFEYFSETQRNKGNFPGRFSGRQFSNSRSEMNVSTLELGDSALYLCASSILADNEQFFGPGTRLTVL.

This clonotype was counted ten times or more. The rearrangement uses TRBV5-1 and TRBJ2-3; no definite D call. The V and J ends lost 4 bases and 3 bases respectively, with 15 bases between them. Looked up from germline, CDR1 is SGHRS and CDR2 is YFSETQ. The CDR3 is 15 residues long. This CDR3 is CASSRQSERTDTQYF. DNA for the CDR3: TGCGCCAGCAGCAGGCAGTCCGAACGGACAGATACGCAGTATTTT.

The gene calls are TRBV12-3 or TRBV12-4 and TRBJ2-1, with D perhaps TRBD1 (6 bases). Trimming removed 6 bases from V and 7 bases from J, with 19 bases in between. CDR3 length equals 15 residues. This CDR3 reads CASRFGQLHLNEQFF. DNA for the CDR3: TGTGCCAGCAGGTTCGGACAGCTCCACTTAAATGAGCAGTTCTTC.

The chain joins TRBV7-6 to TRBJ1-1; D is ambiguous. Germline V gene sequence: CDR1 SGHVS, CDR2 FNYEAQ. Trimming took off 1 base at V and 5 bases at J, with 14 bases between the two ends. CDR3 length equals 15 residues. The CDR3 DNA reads TGTGCCAGCAGCTTAGGGTCGGAGCTGGCGACTGAAGCTTTCTTT. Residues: CASSLGSELATEAFF.

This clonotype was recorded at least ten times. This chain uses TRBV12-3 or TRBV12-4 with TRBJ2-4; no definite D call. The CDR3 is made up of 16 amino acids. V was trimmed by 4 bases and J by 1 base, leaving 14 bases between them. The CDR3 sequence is CASSSTPLRAKNIQYF. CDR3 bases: TGTGCCAGCAGTTCCACCCCATTGCGGGCCAAAAACATTCAGTACTTC.

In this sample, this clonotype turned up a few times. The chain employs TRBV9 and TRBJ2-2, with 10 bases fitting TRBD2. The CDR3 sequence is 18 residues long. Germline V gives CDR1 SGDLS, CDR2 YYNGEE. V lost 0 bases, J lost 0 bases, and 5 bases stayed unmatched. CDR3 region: CASSVARGTSANTGELFF. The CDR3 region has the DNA TGTGCCAGCAGCGTAGCTAGAGGGACTAGCGCGAACACCGGGGAGCTGTTTTTT. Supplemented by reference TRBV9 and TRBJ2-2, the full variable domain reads DSGVTQTPKHLITATGQRVTLRCSPRSGDLSVYWYQQSLDQGLQFLIQYYNGEERAKGNILERFSAQQFPDLHSELNLSSLELGDSALYFCASSVARGTSANTGELFFGEGSRLTVL.

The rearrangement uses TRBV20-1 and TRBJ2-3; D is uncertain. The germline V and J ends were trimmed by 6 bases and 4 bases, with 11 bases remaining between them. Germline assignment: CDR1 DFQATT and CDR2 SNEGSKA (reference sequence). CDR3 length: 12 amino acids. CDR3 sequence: CSAAFSADTQYF. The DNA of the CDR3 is TGCAGTGCAGCCTTCAGTGCAGATACGCAGTATTTT.

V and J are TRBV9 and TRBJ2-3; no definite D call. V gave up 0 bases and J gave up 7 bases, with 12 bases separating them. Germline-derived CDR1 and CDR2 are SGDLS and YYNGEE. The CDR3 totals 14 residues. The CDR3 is CASSVGPYENTQYF. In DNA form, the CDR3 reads TGTGCCAGCAGCGTAGGCCCCTACGAGAATACGCAGTATTTT.